The rows below give T cell receptor beta chains drawn from one sample of a study of control samples from healthy donors and cancer patients. The method was immunoSEQ multiplex PCR; TCRdb's version includes in-frame clones alone and lacks a portion of them. The data contain about 140,000 clones, 85% to 95% of them singletons. Sequencing was done on a sample of blood. These receptors originate from a man in his forties or fifties in good health. Both conserved end residues are part of each CDR3. A D gene is named only where the DNA matches it firmly. A clone size is listed for some rows: how often the clone was seen (once, few, many), or a class if it is expanded.

-	-	TRBJ2-3	13	TRBV5-1	TGCGCCAGCAGCAGGGGCCGCACAGATACGCAGTATTTT	CASSRGRTDTQYF
-	-	TRBJ2-5	16	TRBV24-1	TGTGCCACCAGTGATCCGATGGGGCACGGACAAGAGACCCAGTACTTC	CATSDPMGHGQETQYF
-	-	TRBJ2-1	17	TRBV21-1	TGTGCCACCCATCCCCATCCGGGACTAGCGGGAGAAGGTGAGCAGTTCTTC	CATHPHPGLAGEGEQFF
-	TRBD1	TRBJ1-2	13	TRBV11-2	TGTGCCAGCAGCTTAAGGGGGCAGCTTGGCTACACCTTC	CASSLRGQLGYTF
-	-	TRBJ2-3	16	TRBV27	TGTGCCAGCAGTTCGCGCGGGACCCTAAGCACAGATACGCAGTATTTT	CASSSRGTLSTDTQYF
-	TRBD2	TRBJ2-5	18	TRBV4-2	TGTGCCAGCAGCCTGCGACTAGCGGGGGCCTTGTACCAAGAGACCCAGTACTTC	CASSLRLAGALYQETQYF
once	-	TRBJ2-5	14	TRBV24-1	TGTGCCACCAGTGATGCCGGGACCCAAGAGACCCAGTACTTC	CATSDAGTQETQYF
once	-	TRBJ2-2	14	TRBV5-1	TGCGCCAGCAGCTTCCATAGATACACCGGGGAGCTGTTTTTT	CASSFHRYTGELFF
-	-	TRBJ1-3	16	TRBV7-8	TGTGCCAGCAGCTTAGGGTGGGGCAGTTCAGGAAACACCATATATTTT	CASSLGWGSSGNTIYF
-	-	TRBJ2-5	14	TRBV7-2	TGTGCCAGCAGCCCAGACTCCATCCAAGAGACCCAGTACTTC	CASSPDSIQETQYF
-	TRBD2	TRBJ2-1	16	TRBV28	TGTGCCAGCAGTTCTCTAGCGGTGAGCTCCTACAATGAGCAGTTCTTC	CASSSLAVSSYNEQFF
-	TRBD1	TRBJ1-2	16	TRBV28	TGTGCCAGCAGTCGAAATGGACAGGGGAGCTACTATGGCTACACCTTC	CASSRNGQGSYYGYTF
-	-	TRBJ2-2	18	TRBV9	TGTGCCAGCAGCGTAGAGGGGGGCAGGGTTTTGAACACCGGGGAGCTGTTTTTT	CASSVEGGRVLNTGELFF
-	TRBD1	TRBJ2-7	13	TRBV2	TGTGCCAGCACCGGACAGGGTCTGCACGAGCAGTACTTC	CASTGQGLHEQYF
few	TRBD2	TRBJ2-7	18	TRBV4-1	TGCGCCAGCAGCCGCGTCCCAGGGAGCGGGATGGCCCGCTACGAGCAGTACTTC	CASSRVPGSGMARYEQYF
-	-	TRBJ1-2	16	TRBV9	TGTGCCAGCAGCGTAGACGTTTTGGCACCTCGCTATGGCTACACCTTC	CASSVDVLAPRYGYTF
-	-	TRBJ2-5	13	TRBV5-5	TGTGCCAGCAGCTTCGGGACTCAAGAGACCCAGTACTTC	CASSFGTQETQYF
-	-	TRBJ2-1	16	TRBV9	TGTGCCAGCAGCCCATCAACAGGTAGCTCCTACAATGAGCAGTTCTTC	CASSPSTGSSYNEQFF
-	-	TRBJ1-5	22	TRBV30	TGTGCCTGGAGTGCACCTACCAGGAGCGGAGTTGACCTCCGCCATAGCAATCAGCCCCAGCATTTT	CAWSAPTRSGVDLRHSNQPQHF
once	-	TRBJ1-1	13	TRBV29-1	TGCAGCGCCGGACACAGGGATGAGACTGAAGCTTTCTTT	CSAGHRDETEAFF
-	-	TRBJ1-1	14	TRBV9	TGTGCCAGCAGCCAACAGGACGGGAACACTGAAGCTTTCTTT	CASSQQDGNTEAFF
-	TRBD1	TRBJ2-1	16	TRBV7-9	TGTGCCAGCAGACCCCTAGGACAGGGACCCTACAATGAGCAGTTCTTC	CASRPLGQGPYNEQFF
-	TRBD1	TRBJ2-3	17	TRBV4-3	TGCGCCAGCAGCCAAGATGACAGGGGGGCTGGCACAGATACGCAGTATTTT	CASSQDDRGAGTDTQYF
-	-	TRBJ2-5	14	TRBV5-6	TGTGCCAGCTCCTCGGGGGGCAGGGGAGAGACCCAGTACTTC	CASSSGGRGETQYF
-	TRBD1	TRBJ2-7	16	TRBV2	TGTGCCAGCAGAGCCAATCGACAGGGGAGCGCCTACGAGCAGTACTTC	CASRANRQGSAYEQYF
-	TRBD1	TRBJ1-5	15	TRBV2	TGTGCCAGCAGTGGATCTAACAGGGGGCGGCAGCCCCAGCATTTT	CASSGSNRGRQPQHF
-	-	TRBJ1-2	15	TRBV6-5	TGTGCCAGCAGGGATAGGGCCATACTTTTATATGGCTACACCTTC	CASRDRAILLYGYTF
-	TRBD2	TRBJ2-2	15	TRBV11-3	TGTGCCAGCAGCCCGGGGAGGGGTAGGACCGGGGAGCTGTTTTTT	CASSPGRGRTGELFF
-	TRBD1	TRBJ2-4	16	TRBV5-6	TGTGCCAGCAGCTACAGACAGGGTTTCGGCAAAAACATTCAGTACTTC	CASSYRQGFGKNIQYF
-	-	TRBJ1-2	13	TRBV10-2	TGCGCCAGCAGTGATTCAGTTCGCCATGGCTACACCTTC	CASSDSVRHGYTF
-	-	TRBJ2-2	13	TRBV7-3	TGTGCCAGCAGCTGGACGTTGTCCGGGGAGCTGTTTTTT	CASSWTLSGELFF
-	-	TRBJ2-7	16	TRBV7-8	TGTGCCAGCAGCTTAGTCCCCGCCCGGGGGCTGGTCGAGCAGTACTTC	CASSLVPARGLVEQYF
-	TRBD2	TRBJ2-2	14	TRBV6-4	TGTGCCAGCAGTCTTAGCGGGAGGGCCGGGGAGCTGTTTTTT	CASSLSGRAGELFF
once	-	TRBJ2-2	14	TRBV9	TGTGCCAGCAGCGTAGGACTGAACACCGGGGAGCTGTTTTTT	CASSVGLNTGELFF
-	-	TRBJ2-1	15	TRBV7-3	TGTGCCAGCAGCCCAAGGGTACGAGGGTACAATGAGCAGTTCTTC	CASSPRVRGYNEQFF
-	-	TRBJ2-5	13	TRBV27	TGTGCCACCCTTGCCGGGGTTCAAGAGACCCAGTACTTC	CATLAGVQETQYF
-	TRBD2	TRBJ2-7	15	TRBV30	TGTGCCTGGAGTCCAGCGGGAGAGCTTAAGTACGAGCAGTACTTC	CAWSPAGELKYEQYF
-	-	TRBJ2-3	13	TRBV6-5	TGTGCCAGCAGTTACGGGGCTATGGATACGCAGTATTTT	CASSYGAMDTQYF
-	-	TRBJ1-6	17	TRBV5-6	TGTGCCAGCAGCTTGATCCGCGACTTCTCCTATAATTCACCCCTCCACTTT	CASSLIRDFSYNSPLHF
-	TRBD1	TRBJ1-1	17	TRBV5-1	TGCGCCAGCAGCTTGGGTGCAGGGGGCGACGTGAACACTGAAGCTTTCTTT	CASSLGAGGDVNTEAFF
once	-	TRBJ1-1	18	TRBV15	TGTGCCACCAGCAGAGAAAAACCGGGACATGCAATGAACACTGAAGCTTTCTTT	CATSREKPGHAMNTEAFF
-	-	TRBJ1-5	14	TRBV5-6	TGTGCCAGCAGCTTGGCGGGTAGCAATCAGCCCCAGCATTTT	CASSLAGSNQPQHF
-	-	TRBJ1-2	13	TRBV27	TGTGCCAGCAGCTCAGATCGGGGTTATGGCTACACCTTC	CASSSDRGYGYTF
-	-	TRBJ2-4	16	TRBV11-2	TGTGCCAGCAGCCCCGGTCCCAGCCTAGCCAAAAACATTCAGTACTTC	CASSPGPSLAKNIQYF
-	-	TRBJ1-3	16	TRBV6-5	TGTGCCAGCAGTTACTCGAATAAGGGCTCTGGAAACACCATATATTTT	CASSYSNKGSGNTIYF
-	-	TRBJ2-7	12	TRBV15	TGTGCCACGGGGCAAAGTTCCTACGAGCAGTACTTC	CATGQSSYEQYF
-	TRBD1	TRBJ1-4	15	TRBV13	TGTGCCAGCAGCTCACCCGGGACAGGGTATGAAAAACTGTTTTTT	CASSSPGTGYEKLFF
-	-	TRBJ1-2	15	TRBV9	TGTGCCAGCAGCGTAGATGGCAGGGGTGACTATGGCTACACCTTC	CASSVDGRGDYGYTF
-	TRBD1	TRBJ2-2	15	TRBV11-3	TGTGCCAGCAGTTTCGGACAGGGGGCCACCGGGGAGCTGTTTTTT	CASSFGQGATGELFF
once	-	TRBJ2-1	13	TRBV12-3/TRBV12-4	TGTGCCAGCAACATAGGTCAGTACAATGAGCAGTTCTTC	CASNIGQYNEQFF
-	TRBD1	TRBJ1-1	15	TRBV19	TGTGCCAGTAGTATTCCGCAGGGGGGGCTGGCTGAAGCTTTCTTT	CASSIPQGGLAEAFF
-	-	TRBJ2-7	15	TRBV6-2/TRBV6-3	TGTGCCAGCAGCTCACCGGGACGGGGATTCTACGAGCAGTACTTC	CASSSPGRGFYEQYF
-	-	TRBJ1-5	14	TRBV7-2	TGTGCCAGCAGGTCAGGGCAAAAAAATCAGCCCCAGCATTTT	CASRSGQKNQPQHF
-	-	TRBJ2-1	17	TRBV9	TGTGCCAGCAGCACCTCAACTGGGTCGGGGTCTTACAATGAGCAGTTCTTC	CASSTSTGSGSYNEQFF
-	TRBD1	TRBJ1-1	13	TRBV6-5	TGTGCCAGCACCGGACAGGGGAACACTGAAGCTTTCTTT	CASTGQGNTEAFF